The 28 T cell receptor beta chains below were found in one sample sequenced in a study of blood T cells in healthy people across ages. Through a sample-barcoded 5' primer and a J-beta primer mix, a second PCR was run for roughly 7 to 12 cycles. TCRdb itself ran the 5' RACE reads through MiXCR, one entry per CDR3 protein. Of about 1.4 million distinct CDR3 sequences listed, roughly 64% are singletons. Specimen: blood. The origin of the receptors is a man aged 18 to 30 in good health.

This clonotype came up a few times. This chain connects TRBV20-1 to TRBJ2-1; D tentatively fits TRBD1 or TRBD2 (6 bases each). V lost 5 bases and J lost 7, with 21 bases in between. Germline V gene lookup returns CDR1 DFQATT and CDR2 SNEGSKA (reference sequence). The CDR3 covers 15 residues. CDR3 bases: TGCAGTGCTTCCCCTTTAGGGGGAGGATCAAATGAGCAGTTCTTC. Translation gives CSASPLGGGSNEQFF.

V usage is TRBV12-3 or TRBV12-4 and J usage is TRBJ2-3; 11 positions match TRBD2. Trimming cost V 4 bases and J 5 bases; bases outside gene matches: 11. The CDR3 extends over 17 amino acids. The DNA for the CDR3 is TGTGCCAGCAGTTCGGGAAAACCGGGACTAGCGGTAGATACGCAGTATTTT. Translation gives CASSSGKPGLAVDTQYF.

The rearrangement uses TRBV7-2 and TRBJ2-7; TRBD2 aligns across 9 bases. This CDR3 has 15 amino acids. The ends lost 5 bases at V and 1 base at J; junction bases unmatched: 6. Germline CDR1 SGHTA, CDR2 FQGNSA. The CDR3 nucleotides read TGTGCCAGCAGCCCAGGGACTAGCCCATCCTACGAGCAGTACTTC. As protein: CASSPGTSPSYEQYF.

V and J are TRBV20-1 and TRBJ1-2; the match to TRBD1 covers 12 bases. The CDR3 runs to 16 residues. The V gene end was trimmed by 5 bases and the J gene end by 4 bases; junction bases not matched to a gene: 11. Per germline, CDR1 DFQATT and CDR2 SNEGSKA (reference sequence). The CDR3 loop is CSAGGTGGDLPYGYTF. For the CDR3, the DNA is TGCAGTGCTGGAGGGACAGGGGGCGACCTCCCCTATGGCTACACCTTC.

This clonotype was seen more than once but under ten times. The rearrangement links TRBV6-5 to TRBJ2-7; D not certain. Trimming stripped 5 bases from V and 6 bases from J, with 14 bases between. Germline lookup yields CDR1 MNHEY and CDR2 SVGAGI. This CDR3 contains 13 residues. CDR3 sequence reads: CASSTGWGFEQYF. The CDR3 DNA reads as TGTGCCAGCAGTACCGGGTGGGGATTCGAGCAGTACTTC.

V gene TRBV11-2 combines with J gene TRBJ2-1; possible D gene TRBD1, 6 bases. The CDR3 runs to 15 residues. Trimming removed 5 bases from V and 3 bases from J, with 14 bases in between. Germline lookup yields CDR1 SGHAT and CDR2 FQNNGV. Written as DNA, the CDR3 is TGTGCCAGCAGCCAATGGGACAAGGTCTACAATGAGCAGTTCTTC. It encodes CASSQWDKVYNEQFF. Full variable domain (outside the CDR3, taken from reference TRBV11-2 and TRBJ2-1): EAGVAQSPRYKIIEKRQSVAFWCNPISGHATLYWYQQILGQGPKLLIQFQNNGVVDDSQLPKDRFSAERLKGVDSTLKIQPAKLEDSAVYLCASSQWDKVYNEQFFGPGTRLTVL.

The chain has TRBV5-5 and TRBJ2-4; D gene uncertain. CDR3 length: 13 residues. Trimming removed 5 bases from V and 9 bases from J, with 15 bases in between. Per germline, CDR1 SGHKS and CDR2 YYEKEE (reference sequence). The CDR3 DNA reads as TGTGCCAGCAGTCCAGCCCCGAAGGGCATTCAGTACTTC. The encoded protein is CASSPAPKGIQYF.

This chain uses TRBV29-1 with TRBJ2-4; D is unresolved. The V end was cut by 4 bases, the J end by 0 bases, with 19 bases between. Germline assignment: CDR1 SQVTM and CDR2 ANQGSEA. This CDR3 has 17 residues. The CDR3 DNA follows: TGCAGCGTTGTAGGGCCTGCTCCCACCCTAGCCAAAAACATTCAGTACTTC. Protein: CSVVGPAPTLAKNIQYF.

J is TRBJ2-7 and V is TRBV27, with D maybe TRBD2 (7 bases). The end of the DNA aligns better with TRBJ2-5, so the J call may be wrong. Germline lookup yields CDR1 MNHEY and CDR2 SMNVEV (reference sequence). The CDR3 totals 15 residues. The CDR3 nucleotides are TGTGCCAGCAGTTTGGGTCGGGGGAGGGGGGAGACCCAGTACTTC. Its protein product is CASSLGRGRGETQYF.

This chain uses TRBV6-7 with TRBJ2-1; D gene uncertain. TRBV6-7 is identified as an open reading frame with a role that is uncertain. This CDR3 comprises 17 residues. Trimming took 0 bases from V and 6 from J, leaving 18 bases between them. CDR3 residues: CASSYSAGPPRPNEQFF. In DNA form, the CDR3 reads TGTGCCAGCAGTTACTCGGCCGGACCCCCAAGGCCCAATGAGCAGTTCTTC.

This clonotype was seen only a few times. The chain combines TRBV20-1 with TRBJ2-1, with 10 bases fitting TRBD2. V shed 6 bases, J shed 6 bases, and the junction held 5 bases outside the gene matches. This CDR3 spans 13 amino acids. Per germline, CDR1 DFQATT and CDR2 SNEGSKA (reference sequence). CDR3 nucleotides: TGCAGTGCCAGGACTAGCGGCGGCAATGAGCAGTTCTTC. Amino acid sequence: CSARTSGGNEQFF.

This clonotype appeared many times. The CDR3, as DNA: TGTGCCAGCCGTCCGGACAACCATAATTCACCCCTCCACTTT. Amino acid sequence: CASRPDNHNSPLHF. The chain joins TRBV7-8 to TRBJ1-6, with D possibly being TRBD1 (5 bases). The CDR3 is 14 residues long. The V end was cut by 8 bases, the J end by 5 bases, with 13 bases between. CDR1 and CDR2 (germline): SGHVS, FQNEAQ.

This clonotype showed up just a few times. The J gene is TRBJ1-6, the V gene TRBV7-2; D gene uncertain. Germline CDR1 and CDR2: SGHTA and FQGNSA. V lost 1 base and J lost 9, with 13 bases in between. This CDR3 spans 15 amino acids. CDR3 in DNA: TGTGCCAGCAGCTTAGTCTGGCAGGAGGGTTCACCCCTCCACTTT. Protein: CASSLVWQEGSPLHF.

In its sample, this clonotype was seen a few times. The chain joins TRBV14 to TRBJ2-7; possible D gene TRBD1, 5 bases. The CDR3 is 15 residues long. CDR1 is SGHDN, CDR2 FVKESK, per germline. V lost 3 bases and J 2 bases, leaving 14 bases between the germline ends. The CDR3 loop reads CASSHRTPAPYEQYF. The CDR3 DNA is TGTGCCAGCAGCCACCGGACACCGGCCCCCTACGAGCAGTACTTC.

This rearrangement joins TRBV4-1 to TRBJ2-1; D is undetermined. The CDR3 covers 13 residues. The V gene lost 1 base and the J gene lost 9 bases, with 10 bases spanning the gap. The germline V gene has CDR1 MGHRA and CDR2 YSYEKL. The CDR3 sequence is CASSQGISGEQFF. CDR3 bases: TGCGCCAGCAGCCAAGGCATCTCCGGTGAGCAGTTCTTC.

V and J are TRBV14 and TRBJ2-5; D unresolved. The J call is in doubt because the DNA end fits TRBJ2-7 better. The germline V gene encodes CDR1 SGHDN and CDR2 FVKESK. This CDR3 comprises 13 residues. The CDR3 nucleotides read TGTGCCAGCAGAAACAGCAGGACCTACGAGCAGTACTTC. Translating it yields CASRNSRTYEQYF.

This clonotype was seen a handful of times. The V and J genes are TRBV12-3 or TRBV12-4 and TRBJ2-7; unclear D gene. The CDR3 consists of 13 residues. V shed 8 bases and J shed 3 bases, with 14 bases lying between them. The CDR3: CASATDSNYEQYF. The CDR3 region has the DNA TGTGCCAGCGCCACAGACTCGAACTACGAGCAGTACTTC.

This clonotype was seen more than once but under ten times. CDR3: CASSQGSWKEKLFF. Here the CDR3 DNA reads TGCGCCAGCAGCCAAGGTAGCTGGAAGGAAAAACTGTTTTTT. The chain uses TRBV4-1 and TRBJ1-4, with D unresolved. Trimming stripped 1 base from V and 8 bases from J, with 11 bases between. The V gene's germline CDR1 is MGHRA and CDR2 YSYEKL. The CDR3 has 14 residues.

This clonotype has only a few counts. The chain recombines TRBV6-5 with TRBJ1-2; 12 nucleotides line up with TRBD1. The germline gives CDR1 MNHEY, CDR2 SVGAGI. This CDR3 contains 16 residues. The J segment lost 1 base and the V segment lost 6 bases, leaving 6 bases of the junction unmatched. CDR3 protein: CASSRDRGPVNYGYTF. Here the CDR3 DNA reads TGTGCCAGCAGCAGGGACAGGGGGCCCGTTAACTATGGCTACACCTTC.

The chain couples TRBV5-1 to TRBJ2-1; 9 positions match TRBD2. This CDR3 contains 16 residues. Germline V gene lookup returns CDR1 SGHRS and CDR2 YFSETQ. The junction had 6 bases not matched to a gene; V was cut back by 1 base and J by 4 bases. The CDR3 reads CASSLSPSGAYNEQFF. CDR3 bases: TGCGCCAGCAGCTTGTCGCCTAGCGGGGCATACAATGAGCAGTTCTTC.

The rearrangement joins TRBV10-3 to TRBJ2-6; 7 positions match TRBD2. J gave up 1 base and V 4 bases, and 1 base lay outside the gene matches. Germline V CDR1 and CDR2: ENHRY, SYGVKD. This CDR3 contains 15 residues. CDR3 coding DNA: TGTGCCATCAGTGGGGGGGGGTCTGGGGCCAACGTCCTGACTTTC. It yields the protein CAISGGGSGANVLTF.

This clonotype was seen a few times. The V and J genes are TRBV12-3 or TRBV12-4 and TRBJ2-7; perhaps TRBD2 as D (5 bases). The CDR3 runs to 12 residues. V dropped 5 bases and J dropped 3 bases, with 8 bases sitting between them. CDR3 bases: TGTGCCAGCAGTGGACTCCTCTACGAGCAGTACTTC. It translates to CASSGLLYEQYF.

The sample holds a few counts of this clonotype. J is TRBJ2-6 and V is TRBV20-1; D unclear. The CDR3 is 17 residues long. Germline V gene data show CDR1 as DFQATT and CDR2 as SNEGSKA (reference sequence). V was pared by 5 bases and J by 0 bases, with 17 bases between. The CDR3: CSAYKRAPFSGANVLTF. The CDR3 DNA is TGCAGTGCTTACAAACGGGCCCCCTTCTCTGGGGCCAACGTCCTGACTTTC.

This clonotype has a count of ten or more. This chain links TRBV3-1 with TRBJ2-4; the D is unclear. The V end lost 4 bases, the J end lost 1 base, and 14 bases lay between the germline ends. Germline assignment: CDR1 LGHDT and CDR2 YNNKEL (reference sequence). The CDR3 covers 16 residues. The CDR3 nucleotides read TGTGCCAGCAGCCTTCTTGACGGTGGGGCCAAAAACATTCAGTACTTC. Amino acid sequence: CASSLLDGGAKNIQYF.

In this sample, this clonotype turned up a few times. The V and J genes are TRBV20-1 and TRBJ2-1, with TRBD1 identical over 7 bases. The CDR3 loop spans 11 amino acids. Germline CDR1 and CDR2: DFQATT and SNEGSKA (reference sequence). J was trimmed by 10 bases and V by 6 bases; bases with no gene match: 6. CDR3 sequence (DNA): TGCAGTGCGACCGGGACAGAGGAGCAGTTCTTC. Its protein is CSATGTEEQFF.

V usage is TRBV20-1 and J usage is TRBJ2-7; the D is unclear. Between the trimmed V and J ends, which lost 6 bases and 2 bases, there was a span of 17 bases. CDR3 length equals 14 residues. Germline V gene data show CDR1 as DFQATT and CDR2 as SNEGSKA (reference sequence). Here the CDR3 reads CSARAGENPYEQYF. The CDR3 DNA reads as TGCAGTGCCCGGGCTGGAGAGAACCCCTACGAGCAGTACTTC.

The chain joins TRBV24-1 to TRBJ2-3; 11 positions agree with TRBD2. Germline CDR1 KGHDR, CDR2 SFDVKD. The CDR3 consists of 21 residues. Losses at the gene ends were 2 bases for V and 1 base for J; bases not matched to a gene: 16. The DNA for the CDR3 is TGTGCCACCAGTGATTACGGCTCCTATAGCGGGGGGGAATCTGGCACAGATACGCAGTATTTT. Its translation: CATSDYGSYSGGESGTDTQYF.

V and J are TRBV4-2 and TRBJ2-5, with 8 bases that match TRBD2. The CDR3 contains 17 residues. CDR1 and CDR2 from the germline V gene are LGHNA and YNFKEQ. V shed 4 bases and J 1 base; nucleotides not matched to a gene: 11. In nucleotides, the CDR3 is TGTGCCAGCAGCCCGCGAGTGAGCGGGAGCGCCCAAGAGACCCAGTACTTC. This sequence encodes CASSPRVSGSAQETQYF.